The 22 T cell receptor beta chains below all came from one sample that was sequenced in a study of cytomegalovirus exposure and HLA in healthy donors (dated by TCRdb to the late 2010s). Libraries came from the immunoSEQ multiplex PCR assay. The table comes from immuneACCESS by way of TCRdb, which keeps in-frame sequences with V and J called. Part of the clones is missing from these tables; in studies checked, under half for an unresolved V gene and the rest for unknown reasons. The sample profile shows 150,000 to 200,000 clones; almost 85% of them were found once. The top ten clones comprise about 10% of the sample. Input material: PBMCs. These TCRs come from a man aged 30-40 years in good health and CMV-seropositive.

The rearrangement links TRBV6-1 to TRBJ2-3; weak D call: TRBD2 (6 bases). Trimming shortened V by 2 bases and J by 3 bases, and 12 bases separated the two germline ends. CDR1 and CDR2 (germline): MNHNS, SASEGT. The CDR3 runs to 15 residues. CDR3 region: CASSESIGGTDTQYF. The CDR3 coding sequence is TGTGCCAGCAGTGAAAGCATCGGGGGTACAGATACGCAGTATTTT.

The CDR3 coding sequence is TGTGCCAGCAGTCTGGAGAACGACAGGATTGAAGCTTTCTTT. Encoded protein: CASSLENDRIEAFF. This chain links TRBV27 with TRBJ1-1, with D possibly being TRBD1 (6 bases). V lost 5 bases and J lost 7, with 17 bases in between. CDR3 length equals 14 residues. Germline V gene lookup returns CDR1 MNHEY and CDR2 SMNVEV (reference sequence).

The chain uses TRBV7-9 and TRBJ2-1; D is perhaps TRBD1 (5 bases). This CDR3 comprises 15 residues. Germline assignment: CDR1 SEHNR and CDR2 FQNEAQ (reference sequence). Trimming removed 1 base at V and 4 bases at J, with 11 bases between. The CDR3 DNA is TGTGCCAGCAGCTTAGGGGGTGGGGCTTACAATGAGCAGTTCTTC. It codes for CASSLGGGAYNEQFF.

The chain is built from TRBV19 and TRBJ1-5; TRBD1 aligns across 8 bases. Losses at the gene ends were 7 bases for V and 9 bases for J; bases not matched to a gene: 11. Germline V gene sequence: CDR1 LNHDA, CDR2 SQIVND (reference sequence). This CDR3 contains 14 residues. The CDR3 sequence: CASTPDRATGPQHF. The CDR3 DNA reads as TGTGCCAGTACCCCGGACAGGGCCACAGGGCCCCAGCATTTT.

The V call is TRBV6-1, the J call TRBJ2-7; 7 bases align to TRBD1. CDR1 is MNHNS and CDR2 is SASEGT in the germline V gene. The CDR3 sequence is 14 residues long. V shed 6 bases, J shed 4 bases, and the junction held 9 bases outside the gene matches. CDR3 residues: CASRVQGSRYEQYF. The CDR3 nucleotides read TGTGCCAGCAGAGTACAGGGGTCGAGATACGAGCAGTACTTC.

The V call is TRBV7-2, the J call TRBJ1-2, with D unclear. The CDR3 is 15 residues long. V dropped 5 bases and J dropped 8 bases, with 21 bases sitting between them. The germline V gene encodes CDR1 SGHTA and CDR2 FQGNSA. The CDR3 DNA reads TGTGCCAGCAGCCTTCAAGCCGGCGGAGAGGAGGGCTACACCTTC. This codes for CASSLQAGGEEGYTF.

V is TRBV6-6 and J is TRBJ1-3; 7 bases are shared with TRBD1. Germline CDR1 is MNHNY and CDR2 is SVGAGI (reference sequence). The V segment lost 0 bases and the J segment 4 bases; nucleotides outside the gene matches: 6. This CDR3 region has 16 residues. CDR3 coding DNA: TGTGCCAGCAGTTACTCACATAAGGGACAGGGAAACACCATATATTTT. This codes for CASSYSHKGQGNTIYF.

This chain joins TRBV5-6 and TRBJ2-1, with TRBD2 matching 12 bases. The germline CDR1 and CDR2 sequences are SGHDT and YYEEEE. The ends lost 3 bases at V and 0 bases at J; junction bases unmatched: 7. The CDR3 runs 18 residues. The CDR3 DNA reads as TGTGCCAGCAGCTCTGGGACTAGCGGGTACTACTCCTACAATGAGCAGTTCTTC. It yields the protein CASSSGTSGYYSYNEQFF.

V is TRBV19 and J is TRBJ1-5; D unclear. V dropped 7 bases and J dropped 6 bases, with 16 bases sitting between them. The CDR3 loop spans 14 amino acids. CDR1 and CDR2 (germline): LNHDA, SQIVND (reference sequence). CDR3 sequence reads: CASTRAGRSQPQHF. The CDR3, as DNA: TGTGCCAGTACGCGGGCAGGCAGAAGTCAGCCCCAGCATTTT.

The rearrangement joins TRBV5-1 to TRBJ2-7; 12 nucleotides line up with TRBD2. Germline CDR1 and CDR2: SGHRS and YFSETQ. J gave up 5 bases and V 4 bases, and 7 bases lay outside the gene matches. The CDR3 length is 15 residues. In DNA form, the CDR3 reads TGCGCCAGCAGCAACCGACTAGCGGGAGTAGACGAGCAGTACTTC. It yields the protein CASSNRLAGVDEQYF. Full variable domain (outside the CDR3, taken from reference TRBV5-1 and TRBJ2-7): KAGVTQTPRYLIKTRGQQVTLSCSPISGHRSVSWYQQTPGQGLQFLFEYFSETQRNKGNFPGRFSGRQFSNSRSEMNVSTLELGDSALYLCASSNRLAGVDEQYFGPGTRLTVT.

In DNA, the CDR3 is TGTGCCAGCAGCGTAGCGACAGCCTCCGGGGAGCTGTTTTTT. Its protein is CASSVATASGELFF. The chain has TRBV9 and TRBJ2-2; D might be TRBD1 (5 bases). Germline V gene lookup returns CDR1 SGDLS and CDR2 YYNGEE. The V end lost 0 bases, the J end lost 6 bases, and 9 bases lay between the germline ends. This CDR3 region has 14 residues.

About this clone itself: Other DNA variants within this sample encode the same CDR3. V and J are TRBV5-6 and TRBJ2-7; a possible D gene is TRBD1 (6 bases). The CDR3 has 12 residues. Per the germline V gene, CDR1 is SGHDT and CDR2 is YYEEEE. V was cut by 0 bases and J by 13 bases, with 14 bases left in between. CDR3 protein: CASSLGARGGYF. CDR3 nucleotide sequence: TGTGCCAGCAGCTTGGGGGCCAGGGGTGGATACTTC. Looking up the rest from reference TRBV5-6 and TRBJ2-7 gives the full variable domain: DAGVTQSPTHLIKTRGQQVTLRCSPKSGHDTVSWYQQALGQGPQFIFQYYEEEERQRGNFPDRFSGHQFPNYSSELNVNALLLGDSALYLCASSLGARGGYFGPGTRLTVT.

The rearrangement uses TRBV27 and TRBJ1-4, with 7 bases aligning to TRBD1. Germline-derived CDR1 and CDR2 are MNHEY and SMNVEV (reference sequence). Germline trimming cut 2 bases from V and 6 bases from J; bases unmatched to any gene: 3. CDR3 length: 14 residues. In DNA form, the CDR3 reads TGTGCCAGCAGTTTAGCAACAGGGGATGAAAAACTGTTTTTT. Encoded protein: CASSLATGDEKLFF. The full variable domain, its missing parts supplied by reference TRBV27 and TRBJ1-4, is EAQVTQNPRYLITVTGKKLTVTCSQNMNHEYMSWYRQDPGLGLRQIYYSMNVEVTDKGDVPEGYKVSRKEKRNFPLILESPSPNQTSLYFCASSLATGDEKLFFGSGTQLSVL.

This clone was seen once. The genes are TRBV6-5 and TRBJ2-7, with D uncertain. There are 12 residues in the CDR3. CDR1 is MNHEY, CDR2 SVGAGI, per germline. Trimming removed 9 bases at V and 0 bases at J, with 9 bases between. The CDR3 loop reads CASRSSSYEQYF. For the CDR3, the DNA is TGTGCCAGTCGATCGAGCTCCTACGAGCAGTACTTC.

J is TRBJ1-4 and V is TRBV28; 7 nucleotides align to TRBD1. Germline CDR1 is MDHEN and CDR2 is SYDVKM. J gave up 0 bases and V 2 bases, and 3 bases lay outside the gene matches. The CDR3 is 16 amino acids. CDR3 region: CASSLPGQATNEKLFF. DNA for the CDR3: TGTGCCAGCAGTTTACCTGGACAGGCAACTAATGAAAAACTGTTTTTT.

This clone was counted only a few times. The chain carries TRBV9 and TRBJ2-5; 11 bases match TRBD1. CDR3 length equals 15 residues. V lost 0 bases, J lost 5 bases, and 3 bases stayed unmatched. Germline CDR1 and CDR2: SGDLS and YYNGEE. The CDR3 nucleotides read TGTGCCAGCAGCGTAGGGACAGGGGGCTCGGAGACCCAGTACTTC. It codes for CASSVGTGGSETQYF.

The V and J genes are TRBV19 and TRBJ2-2; 7 nucleotides line up with TRBD1. The trim removed 8 bases at V and 2 bases at J, leaving 11 bases unmatched. The germline gives CDR1 LNHDA, CDR2 SQIVND (reference sequence). This CDR3 contains 16 residues. CDR3 in DNA: TGTGCCAGTCGACTTTCCGGGACAGCAAACACCGGGGAGCTGTTTTTT. It yields the protein CASRLSGTANTGELFF.

This chain links TRBV4-3 with TRBJ2-7; D possibly corresponds to TRBD2 (6 bases). The CDR3 loop spans 15 amino acids. With 0 bases removed from V and 3 bases from J, the gap between germline ends came to 12 bases. Germline V gene lookup returns CDR1 LGHNA and CDR2 YSLEER. The CDR3 protein is CASSQDPGVGYEQYF. In nucleotides, the CDR3 is TGCGCCAGCAGCCAAGATCCGGGGGTGGGCTACGAGCAGTACTTC.

In regard to this clone: At the DNA level, this CDR3 is encoded by other sequences in the same sample as well. This chain connects TRBV6-6 to TRBJ2-7; tentatively, D is TRBD2 (5 bases). Trimming pared 0 bases from V and 0 bases from J, leaving 6 bases between. Germline V gene data show CDR1 as MNHNY and CDR2 as SVGAGI (reference sequence). The CDR3 sequence is 14 residues long. CDR3 in amino acids: CASSYSGSSYEQYF. As DNA, the CDR3 is TGTGCCAGCAGTTACTCGGGGAGCTCCTACGAGCAGTACTTC.

As to this clone: A much larger clone is a single base away; this may be a read error. The chain carries TRBV7-2 and TRBJ2-1; 13 bases are shared with TRBD2. The CDR3 length is 15 residues. Germline CDR1 and CDR2: SGHTA and FQGNSA. Trimming at V came to 1 base and at J to 6 bases, leaving 0 bases not matched to a gene. The CDR3 DNA is TGTGCCAGCAGCTTAGGACTAGCGGGGGGCAATGAGCAGTTCTTC. This translates into CASSLGLAGGNEQFF.

The chain uses TRBV7-6 and TRBJ2-1; 14 bases fit TRBD2. The V gene end was trimmed by 1 base and the J gene end by 7 bases; junction bases not matched to a gene: 3. From germline, CDR1 is SGHVS and CDR2 FNYEAQ. This CDR3 comprises 16 residues. The CDR3 nucleotides read TGTGCCAGCAGCTTAGGGACTAGCGGGAGGATGAATGAGCAGTTCTTC. It encodes CASSLGTSGRMNEQFF.

In its sample, this clone was seen once. The chain carries TRBV5-4 and TRBJ1-2, with D possibly TRBD1 on 5 matching bases. CDR1 and CDR2 (germline): SGHNT, YYREEE (reference sequence). This CDR3 is built from 15 residues. V was pared by 4 bases and J by 8 bases, with 21 bases between. The CDR3 DNA is TGTGCCAGCAGCCCCGACAGCTGGACACTGGGAGGCTACACCTTC. Its translation: CASSPDSWTLGGYTF. The variable domain in full, with the rest retrieved from reference TRBV5-4 and TRBJ1-2, is ETGVTQSPTHLIKTRGQQVTLRCSSQSGHNTVSWYQQALGQGPQFIFQYYREEENGRGNFPPRFSGLQFPNYSSELNVNALELDDSALYLCASSPDSWTLGGYTFGSGTRLTVV.